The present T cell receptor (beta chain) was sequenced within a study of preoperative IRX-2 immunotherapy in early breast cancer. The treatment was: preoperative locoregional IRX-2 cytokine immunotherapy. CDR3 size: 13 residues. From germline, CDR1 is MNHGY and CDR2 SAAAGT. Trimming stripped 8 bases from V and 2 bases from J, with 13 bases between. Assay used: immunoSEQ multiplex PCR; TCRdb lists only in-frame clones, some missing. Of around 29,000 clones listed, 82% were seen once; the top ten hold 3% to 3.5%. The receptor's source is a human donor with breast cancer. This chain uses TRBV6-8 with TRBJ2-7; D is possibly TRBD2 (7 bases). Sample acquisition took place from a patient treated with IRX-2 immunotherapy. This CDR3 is CASGGRGPYEQYF. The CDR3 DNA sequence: TGTGCCAGCGGGGGGCGGGGGCCCTACGAGCAGTACTTC.